Sequencing of this T cell receptor beta chain was carried out in a study of identical twins. cDNA molecules carried unique molecular identifiers, and template switching added a universal primer site. TCRdb processed the 5' RACE reads anew with MiXCR; each CDR3 protein has one entry. This table holds nearly 900,000 distinct CDR3 sequences, roughly an eighth found once. This CDR3 has 17 residues. Germline V gene sequence: CDR1 KGHDR, CDR2 SFDVKD. J gave up 5 bases and V 4 bases, and 15 bases lay outside the gene matches. These sequences were also reported in another study, on yellow fever vaccine responses in identical twins.

The sequence derives from a woman aged 18-29 years in good health. Sequencing was carried out using PBMCs. This chain uses TRBV24-1 with TRBJ2-5; 7 bases line up with TRBD1. Here the CDR3 DNA reads TGTGCCACCAGTGACCGTCGAAAGGGGGCGAATCGGGAGACCCAGTACTTC. The encoded protein is CATSDRRKGANRETQYF.